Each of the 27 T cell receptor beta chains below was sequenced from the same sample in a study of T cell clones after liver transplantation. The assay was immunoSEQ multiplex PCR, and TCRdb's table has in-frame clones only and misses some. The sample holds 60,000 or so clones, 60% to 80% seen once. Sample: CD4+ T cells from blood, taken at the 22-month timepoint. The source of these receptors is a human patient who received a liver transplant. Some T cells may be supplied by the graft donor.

CDR3 in amino acids: CASSYRTGVNSPLHF. The CDR3 DNA reads TGTGCCAGCAGTTACAGGACAGGGGTAAATTCACCCCTCCACTTT. This chain connects TRBV6-5 to TRBJ1-6, with 9 bases matching TRBD1. CDR3 size: 15 residues. Germline V CDR1 and CDR2: MNHEY, SVGAGI. V gave up 2 bases and J gave up 7 bases; unmatched junction bases: 3.

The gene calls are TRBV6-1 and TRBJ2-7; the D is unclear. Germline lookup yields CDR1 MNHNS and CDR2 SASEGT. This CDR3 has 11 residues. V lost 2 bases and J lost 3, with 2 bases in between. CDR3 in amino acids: CASSEYYEQYF. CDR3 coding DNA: TGTGCCAGCAGTGAATACTACGAGCAGTACTTC.

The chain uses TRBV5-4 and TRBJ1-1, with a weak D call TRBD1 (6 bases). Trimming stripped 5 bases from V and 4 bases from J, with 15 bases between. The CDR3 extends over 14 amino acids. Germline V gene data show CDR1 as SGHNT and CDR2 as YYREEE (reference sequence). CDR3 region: CASRGQGGGTEAFF. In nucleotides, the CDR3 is TGTGCCAGCAGAGGACAAGGGGGTGGCACTGAAGCTTTCTTT.

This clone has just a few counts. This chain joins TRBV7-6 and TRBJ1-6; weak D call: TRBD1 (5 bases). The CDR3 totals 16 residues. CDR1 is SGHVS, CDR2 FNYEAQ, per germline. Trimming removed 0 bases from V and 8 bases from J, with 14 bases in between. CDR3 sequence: CASSLAGSQGDSPLHF. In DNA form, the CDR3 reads TGTGCCAGCAGCTTAGCCGGGAGTCAGGGCGATTCACCCCTCCACTTT.

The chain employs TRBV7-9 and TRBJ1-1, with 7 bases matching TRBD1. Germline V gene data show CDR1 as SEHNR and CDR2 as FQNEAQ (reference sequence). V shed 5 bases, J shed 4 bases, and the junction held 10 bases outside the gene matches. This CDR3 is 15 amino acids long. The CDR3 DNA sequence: TGTGCCAGCAGCGTTAACAGGGGTGTGGGCACTGAAGCTTTCTTT. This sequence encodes CASSVNRGVGTEAFF.

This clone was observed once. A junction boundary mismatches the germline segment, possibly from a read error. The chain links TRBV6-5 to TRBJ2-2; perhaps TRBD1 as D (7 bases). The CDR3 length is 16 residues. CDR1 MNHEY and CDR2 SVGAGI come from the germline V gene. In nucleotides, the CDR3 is TGTGCCAGCGGTTACCGCAAGACAGGGAGGACCGGGGAGCTGTTTTTT. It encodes CASGYRKTGRTGELFF.

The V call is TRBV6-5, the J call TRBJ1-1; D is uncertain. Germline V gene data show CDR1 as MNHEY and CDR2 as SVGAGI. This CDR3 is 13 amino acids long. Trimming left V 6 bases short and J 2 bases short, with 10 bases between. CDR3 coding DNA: TGTGCCAGCAGAGAGGGTCCAAACACTGAAGCTTTCTTT. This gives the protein CASREGPNTEAFF.

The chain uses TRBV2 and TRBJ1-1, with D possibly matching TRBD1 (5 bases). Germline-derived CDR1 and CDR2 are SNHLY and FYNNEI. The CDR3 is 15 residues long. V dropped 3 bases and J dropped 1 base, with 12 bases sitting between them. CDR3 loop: CASSDWRDENTEAFF. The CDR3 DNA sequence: TGTGCCAGCAGTGACTGGCGGGACGAGAACACTGAAGCTTTCTTT.

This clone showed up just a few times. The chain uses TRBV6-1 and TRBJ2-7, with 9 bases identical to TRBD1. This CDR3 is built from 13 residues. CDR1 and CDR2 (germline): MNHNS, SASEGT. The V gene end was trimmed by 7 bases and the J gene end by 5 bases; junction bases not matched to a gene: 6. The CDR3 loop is CASTVNRGHEQYF. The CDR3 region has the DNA TGTGCCAGCACAGTAAACAGGGGGCACGAGCAGTACTTC.

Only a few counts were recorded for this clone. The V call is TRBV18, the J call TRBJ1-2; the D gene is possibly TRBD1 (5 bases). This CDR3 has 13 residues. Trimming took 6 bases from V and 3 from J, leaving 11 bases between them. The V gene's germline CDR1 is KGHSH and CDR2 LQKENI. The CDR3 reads CASSSGTDYGYTF. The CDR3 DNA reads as TGTGCCAGCTCGTCCGGGACGGACTATGGCTACACCTTC.

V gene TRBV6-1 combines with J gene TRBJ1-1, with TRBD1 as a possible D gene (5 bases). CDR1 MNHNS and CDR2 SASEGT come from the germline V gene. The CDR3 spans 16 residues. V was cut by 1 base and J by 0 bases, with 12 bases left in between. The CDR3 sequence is CASSEGRWGLNTEAFF. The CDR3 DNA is TGTGCCAGCAGTGAAGGACGATGGGGGTTGAACACTGAAGCTTTCTTT.

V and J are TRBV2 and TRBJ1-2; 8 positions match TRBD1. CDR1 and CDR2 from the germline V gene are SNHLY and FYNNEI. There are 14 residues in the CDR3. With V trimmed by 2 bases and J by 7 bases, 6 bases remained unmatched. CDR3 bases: TGTGCCAGCAGTGAACGGACAGGGTTTTCTGGCTACACCTTC. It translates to CASSERTGFSGYTF.

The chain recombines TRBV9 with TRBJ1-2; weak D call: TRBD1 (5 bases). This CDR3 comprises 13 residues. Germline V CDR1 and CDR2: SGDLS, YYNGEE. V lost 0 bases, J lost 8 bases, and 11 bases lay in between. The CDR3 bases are TGTGCCAGCAGCGTAGGAAAGGGGCTCGGCTACACCTTC. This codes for CASSVGKGLGYTF.

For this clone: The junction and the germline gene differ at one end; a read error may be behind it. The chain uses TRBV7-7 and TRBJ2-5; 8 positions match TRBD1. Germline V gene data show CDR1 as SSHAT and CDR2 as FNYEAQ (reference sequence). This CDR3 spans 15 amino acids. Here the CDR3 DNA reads TGTGCTAGCACCATTGGACAGGGCCCCCGAGAGACCCAGTACTTC. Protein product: CASTIGQGPRETQYF.

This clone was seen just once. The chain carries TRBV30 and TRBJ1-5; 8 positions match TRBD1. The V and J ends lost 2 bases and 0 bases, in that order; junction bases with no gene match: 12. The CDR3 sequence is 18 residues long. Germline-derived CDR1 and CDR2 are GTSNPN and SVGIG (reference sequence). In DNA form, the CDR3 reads TGTGCCTGGAGTATCGGCCGGGACAGGCTGTATAGCAATCAGCCCCAGCATTTT. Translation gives CAWSIGRDRLYSNQPQHF.

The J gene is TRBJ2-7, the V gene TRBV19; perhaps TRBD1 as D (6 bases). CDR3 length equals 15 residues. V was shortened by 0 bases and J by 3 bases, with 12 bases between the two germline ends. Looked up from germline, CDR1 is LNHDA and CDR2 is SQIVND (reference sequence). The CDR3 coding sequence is TGTGCCAGTAGTATAGACCCGGGACATCGCTACGAGCAGTACTTC. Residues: CASSIDPGHRYEQYF.

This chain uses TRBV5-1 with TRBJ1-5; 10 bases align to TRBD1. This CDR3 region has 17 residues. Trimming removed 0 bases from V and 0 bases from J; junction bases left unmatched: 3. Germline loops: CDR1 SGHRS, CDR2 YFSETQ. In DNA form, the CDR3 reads TGCGCCAGCAGCTTGGAAGGACAGGGGGGTAGCAATCAGCCCCAGCATTTT. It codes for CASSLEGQGGSNQPQHF.

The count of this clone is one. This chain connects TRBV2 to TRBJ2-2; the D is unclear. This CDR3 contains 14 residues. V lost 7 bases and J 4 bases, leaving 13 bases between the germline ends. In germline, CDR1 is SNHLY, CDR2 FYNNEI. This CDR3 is CASKARAATGELFF. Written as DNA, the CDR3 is TGTGCCAGCAAAGCTCGGGCAGCCACCGGGGAGCTGTTTTTT.

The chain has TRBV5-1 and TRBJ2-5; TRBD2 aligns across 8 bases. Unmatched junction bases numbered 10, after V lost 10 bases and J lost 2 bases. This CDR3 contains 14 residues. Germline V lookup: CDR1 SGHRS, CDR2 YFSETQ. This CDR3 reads CAGSSGGFQETQYF. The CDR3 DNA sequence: TGCGCCGGCTCTTCGGGGGGGTTTCAAGAGACCCAGTACTTC.

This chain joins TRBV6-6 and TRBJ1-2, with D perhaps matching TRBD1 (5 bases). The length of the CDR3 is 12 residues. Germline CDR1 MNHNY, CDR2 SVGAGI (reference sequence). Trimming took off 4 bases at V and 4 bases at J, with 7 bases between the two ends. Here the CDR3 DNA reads TGTGCCAGCAGTTTGACAGCCTATGGCTACACCTTC. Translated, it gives CASSLTAYGYTF.

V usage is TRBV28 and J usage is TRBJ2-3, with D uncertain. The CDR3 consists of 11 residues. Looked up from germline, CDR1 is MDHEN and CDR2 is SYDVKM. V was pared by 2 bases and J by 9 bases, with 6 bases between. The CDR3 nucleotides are TGTGCCAGCAGTTTAAAGGGAACGCAGTATTTT. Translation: CASSLKGTQYF.

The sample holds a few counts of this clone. In nucleotides, the CDR3 is TGTGCCTGGAGCCTGCGGTCCATCGGGACAGCAGGGAACATTCAGTACTTC. This encodes CAWSLRSIGTAGNIQYF. The chain employs TRBV30 and TRBJ2-4; 7 nucleotides align to TRBD1. The V gene's germline CDR1 is GTSNPN and CDR2 SVGIG (reference sequence). This CDR3 is 17 amino acids long. With V trimmed by 3 bases and J by 7 bases, 18 bases remained unmatched.

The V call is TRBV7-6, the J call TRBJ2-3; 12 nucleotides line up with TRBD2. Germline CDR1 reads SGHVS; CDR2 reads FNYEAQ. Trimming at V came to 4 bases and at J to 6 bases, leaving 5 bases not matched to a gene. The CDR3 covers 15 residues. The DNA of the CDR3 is TGTGCCAGCAGCTCATGGACTAGCGGGGAGGATACGCAGTATTTT. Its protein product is CASSSWTSGEDTQYF.

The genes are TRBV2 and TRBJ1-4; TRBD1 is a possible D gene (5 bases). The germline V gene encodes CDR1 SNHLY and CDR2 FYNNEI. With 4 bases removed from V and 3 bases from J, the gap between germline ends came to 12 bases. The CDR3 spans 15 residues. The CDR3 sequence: CASSGDGHANEKLFF. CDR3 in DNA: TGTGCCAGCAGTGGGGACGGACATGCTAATGAAAAACTGTTTTTT.

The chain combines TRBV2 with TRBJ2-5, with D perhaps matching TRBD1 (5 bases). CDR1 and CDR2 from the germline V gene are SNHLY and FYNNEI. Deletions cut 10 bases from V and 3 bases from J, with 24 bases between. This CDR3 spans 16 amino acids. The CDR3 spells CATSGQGIGKKETQYF. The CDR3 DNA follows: TGTGCCACCTCTGGGCAGGGTATAGGAAAGAAAGAGACCCAGTACTTC. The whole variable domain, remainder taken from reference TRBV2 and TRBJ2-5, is EPEVTQTPSHQVTQMGQEVILRCVPISNHLYFYWYRQILGQKVEFLVSFYNNEISEKSEIFDDQFSVERPDGSNFTLKIRSTKLEDSAMYFCATSGQGIGKKETQYFGPGTRLLVL.

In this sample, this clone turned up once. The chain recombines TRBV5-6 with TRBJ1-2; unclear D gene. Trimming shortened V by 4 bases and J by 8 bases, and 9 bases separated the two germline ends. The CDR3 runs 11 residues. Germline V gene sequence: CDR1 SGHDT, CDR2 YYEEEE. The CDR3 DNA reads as TGTGCCAGCAGCCAAAGGGTAGGCTACACCTTC. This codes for CASSQRVGYTF.

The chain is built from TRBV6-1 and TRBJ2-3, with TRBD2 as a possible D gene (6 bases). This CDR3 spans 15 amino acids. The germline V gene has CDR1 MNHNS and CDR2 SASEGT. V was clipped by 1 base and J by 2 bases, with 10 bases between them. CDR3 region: CASSEGAGPTDTQYF. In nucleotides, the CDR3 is TGTGCCAGCAGTGAAGGGGCGGGACCCACAGATACGCAGTATTTT.